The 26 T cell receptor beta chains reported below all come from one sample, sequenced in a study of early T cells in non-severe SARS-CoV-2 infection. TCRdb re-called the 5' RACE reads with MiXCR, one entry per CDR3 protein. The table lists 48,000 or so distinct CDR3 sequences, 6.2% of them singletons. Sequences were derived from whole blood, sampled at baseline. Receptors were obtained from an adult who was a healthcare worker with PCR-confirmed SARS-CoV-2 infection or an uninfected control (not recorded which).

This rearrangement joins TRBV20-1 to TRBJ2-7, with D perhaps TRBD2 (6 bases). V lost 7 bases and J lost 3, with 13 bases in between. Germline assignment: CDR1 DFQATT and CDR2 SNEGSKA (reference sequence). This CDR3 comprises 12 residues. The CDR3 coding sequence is TGCAGTGGACATTACGGGGGCTACGAGCAGTACTTC. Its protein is CSGHYGGYEQYF.

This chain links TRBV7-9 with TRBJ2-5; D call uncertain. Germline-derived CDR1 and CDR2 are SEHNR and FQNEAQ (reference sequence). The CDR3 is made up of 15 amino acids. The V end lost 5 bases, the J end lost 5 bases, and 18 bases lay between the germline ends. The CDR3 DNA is TGTGCCAGCAGCGCCCCTAGGGTCACGGGTGAGACCCAGTACTTC. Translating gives CASSAPRVTGETQYF.

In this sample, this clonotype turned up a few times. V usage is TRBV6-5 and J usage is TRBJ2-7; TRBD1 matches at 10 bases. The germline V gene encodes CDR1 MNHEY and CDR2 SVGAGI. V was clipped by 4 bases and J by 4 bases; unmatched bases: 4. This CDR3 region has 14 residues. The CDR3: CASSWDRGPYEQYF. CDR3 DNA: TGTGCCAGCAGTTGGGACAGGGGCCCTTACGAGCAGTACTTC.

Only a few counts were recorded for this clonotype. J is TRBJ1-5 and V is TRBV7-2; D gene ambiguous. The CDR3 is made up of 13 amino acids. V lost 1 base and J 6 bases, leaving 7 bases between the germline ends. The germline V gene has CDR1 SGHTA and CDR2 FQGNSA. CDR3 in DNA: TGTGCCAGCAGCTTAGACTACGGTCAGCCCCAGCATTTT. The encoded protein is CASSLDYGQPQHF.

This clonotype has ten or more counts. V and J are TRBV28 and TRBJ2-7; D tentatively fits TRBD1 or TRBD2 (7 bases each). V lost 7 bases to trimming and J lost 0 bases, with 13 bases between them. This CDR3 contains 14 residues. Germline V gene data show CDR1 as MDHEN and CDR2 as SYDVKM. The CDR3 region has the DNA TGTGCCAGCACCAGGGGGGGGGTCTCCTACGAGCAGTACTTC. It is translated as CASTRGGVSYEQYF.

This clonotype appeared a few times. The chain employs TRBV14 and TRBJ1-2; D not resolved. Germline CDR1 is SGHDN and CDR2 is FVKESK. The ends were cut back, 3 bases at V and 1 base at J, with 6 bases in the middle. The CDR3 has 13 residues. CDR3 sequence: CASSHTDNYGYTF. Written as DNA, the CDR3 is TGTGCCAGCAGCCATACAGATAACTATGGCTACACCTTC.

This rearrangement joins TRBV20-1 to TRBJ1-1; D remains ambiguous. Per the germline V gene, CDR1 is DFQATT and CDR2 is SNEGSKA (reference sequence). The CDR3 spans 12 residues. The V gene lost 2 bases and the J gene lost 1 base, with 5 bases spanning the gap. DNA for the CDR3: TGCAGTGCTAGAAGGGAGAACACTGAAGCTTTCTTT. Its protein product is CSARRENTEAFF.

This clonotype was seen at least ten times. The CDR3 here is CASSAGAASNTGELFF. Here the CDR3 DNA reads TGTGCCAGCAGCGCGGGGGCGGCTAGTAACACCGGGGAGCTGTTTTTT. The chain links TRBV9 to TRBJ2-2; D tentatively fits TRBD1 or TRBD2 (6 bases each). The CDR3 has 16 amino acids. Trimming took off 3 bases at V and 2 bases at J, with 14 bases between the two ends. Germline V gene data show CDR1 as SGDLS and CDR2 as YYNGEE.

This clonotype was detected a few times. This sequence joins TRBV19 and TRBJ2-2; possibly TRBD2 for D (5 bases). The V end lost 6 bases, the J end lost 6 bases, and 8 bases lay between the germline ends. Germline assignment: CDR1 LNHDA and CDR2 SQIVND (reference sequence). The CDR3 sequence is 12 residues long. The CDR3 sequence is CASSLRAGELFF. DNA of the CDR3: TGTGCCAGTAGCTTGAGGGCCGGGGAGCTGTTTTTT.

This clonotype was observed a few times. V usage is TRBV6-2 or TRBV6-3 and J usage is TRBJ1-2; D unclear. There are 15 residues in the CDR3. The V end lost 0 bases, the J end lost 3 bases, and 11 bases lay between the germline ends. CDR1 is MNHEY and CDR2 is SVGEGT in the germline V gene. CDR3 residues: CASSYSRLQDYGYTF. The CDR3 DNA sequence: TGTGCCAGCAGTTACTCGAGGTTACAAGACTATGGCTACACCTTC.

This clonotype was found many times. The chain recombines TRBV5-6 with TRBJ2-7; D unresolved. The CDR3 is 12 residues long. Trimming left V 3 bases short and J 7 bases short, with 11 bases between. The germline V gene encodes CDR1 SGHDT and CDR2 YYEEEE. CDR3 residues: CASSSGSAEQYF. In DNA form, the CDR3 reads TGTGCCAGCAGCTCCGGGTCCGCGGAGCAGTACTTC. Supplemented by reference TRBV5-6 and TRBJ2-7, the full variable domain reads DAGVTQSPTHLIKTRGQQVTLRCSPKSGHDTVSWYQQALGQGPQFIFQYYEEEERQRGNFPDRFSGHQFPNYSSELNVNALLLGDSALYLCASSSGSAEQYFGPGTRLTVT.

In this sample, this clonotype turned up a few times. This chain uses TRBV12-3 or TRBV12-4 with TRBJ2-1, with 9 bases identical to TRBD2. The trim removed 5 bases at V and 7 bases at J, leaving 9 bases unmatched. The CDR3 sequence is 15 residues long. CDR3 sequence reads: CASSAGLARGNEQFF. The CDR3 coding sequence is TGTGCCAGCAGTGCGGGACTAGCAAGAGGGAATGAGCAGTTCTTC.

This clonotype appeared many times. This chain's CDR3 is CSVARASTDTQYF. For the CDR3, the DNA is TGCAGCGTTGCAAGGGCTAGCACAGATACGCAGTATTTT. The chain is built from TRBV29-1 and TRBJ2-3; D is unresolved. V was cut by 4 bases and J by 0 bases, with 8 bases left in between. The CDR3 is 13 residues long. Per the germline V gene, CDR1 is SQVTM and CDR2 is ANQGSEA.

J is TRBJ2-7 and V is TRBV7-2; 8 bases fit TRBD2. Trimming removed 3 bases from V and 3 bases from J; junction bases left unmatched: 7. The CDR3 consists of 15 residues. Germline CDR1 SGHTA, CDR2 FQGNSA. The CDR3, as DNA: TGTGCCAGCAGCTTTAAAGCGGGAGTAAGCTACGAGCAGTACTTC. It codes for CASSFKAGVSYEQYF.

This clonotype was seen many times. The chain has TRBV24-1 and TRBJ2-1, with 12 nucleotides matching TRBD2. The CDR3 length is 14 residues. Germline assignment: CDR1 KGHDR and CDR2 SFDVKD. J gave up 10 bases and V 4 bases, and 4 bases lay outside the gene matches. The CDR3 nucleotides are TGTGCCACCAGTGACAGGACTAGCGGGAACGAGCAGTTCTTC. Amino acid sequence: CATSDRTSGNEQFF.

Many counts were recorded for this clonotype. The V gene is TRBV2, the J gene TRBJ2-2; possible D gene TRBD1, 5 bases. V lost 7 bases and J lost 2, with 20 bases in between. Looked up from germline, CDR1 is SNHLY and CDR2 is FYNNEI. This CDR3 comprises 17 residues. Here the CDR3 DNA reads TGTGCCAGCATAACTGCTTCAGGGCAGCTAAACACCGGGGAGCTGTTTTTT. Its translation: CASITASGQLNTGELFF.

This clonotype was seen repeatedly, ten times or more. The chain's CDR3 is CSAWGGISYEQYF. Here the CDR3 DNA reads TGCAGTGCTTGGGGGGGTATTTCCTACGAGCAGTACTTC. The J gene is TRBJ2-7, the V gene TRBV20-1; TRBD2 matches 7 bases. Germline lookup yields CDR1 DFQATT and CDR2 SNEGSKA (reference sequence). V was pared by 5 bases and J by 1 base, with 5 bases of the junction left unmatched. This CDR3 has 13 residues.

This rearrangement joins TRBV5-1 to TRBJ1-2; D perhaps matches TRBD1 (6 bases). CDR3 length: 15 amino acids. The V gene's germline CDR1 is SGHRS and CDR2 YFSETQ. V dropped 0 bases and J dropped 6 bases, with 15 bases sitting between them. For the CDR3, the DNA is TGCGCCAGCAGCTTGGCCCCAGGGGAGGGGAATGGCTACACCTTC. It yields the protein CASSLAPGEGNGYTF.

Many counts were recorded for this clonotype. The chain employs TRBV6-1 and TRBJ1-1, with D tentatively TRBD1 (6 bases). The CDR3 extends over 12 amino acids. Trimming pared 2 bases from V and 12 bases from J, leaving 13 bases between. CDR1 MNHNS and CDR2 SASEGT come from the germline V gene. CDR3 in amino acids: CASSEQGSRSFF. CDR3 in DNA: TGTGCCAGCAGTGAACAGGGGAGTAGATCTTTCTTT.

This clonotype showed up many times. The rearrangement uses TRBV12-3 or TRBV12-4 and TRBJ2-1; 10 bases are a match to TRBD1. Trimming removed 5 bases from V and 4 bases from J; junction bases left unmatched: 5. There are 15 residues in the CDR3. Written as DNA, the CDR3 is TGTGCCAGCAGTCTTGGACAGGGGGTGTACAATGAGCAGTTCTTC. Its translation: CASSLGQGVYNEQFF.

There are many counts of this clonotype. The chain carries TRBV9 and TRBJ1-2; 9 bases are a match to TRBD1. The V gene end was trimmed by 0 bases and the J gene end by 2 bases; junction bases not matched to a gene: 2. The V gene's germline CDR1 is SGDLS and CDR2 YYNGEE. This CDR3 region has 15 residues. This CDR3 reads CASSVGGQGNYGYTF. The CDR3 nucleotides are TGTGCCAGCAGCGTAGGGGGACAGGGAAACTATGGCTACACCTTC.

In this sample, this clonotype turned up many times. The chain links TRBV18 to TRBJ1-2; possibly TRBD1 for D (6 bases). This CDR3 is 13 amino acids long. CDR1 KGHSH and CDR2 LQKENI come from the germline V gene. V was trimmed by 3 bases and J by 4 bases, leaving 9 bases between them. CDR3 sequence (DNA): TGTGCCAGCTCACCCGGGACAATCTATGGCTACACCTTC. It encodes CASSPGTIYGYTF.

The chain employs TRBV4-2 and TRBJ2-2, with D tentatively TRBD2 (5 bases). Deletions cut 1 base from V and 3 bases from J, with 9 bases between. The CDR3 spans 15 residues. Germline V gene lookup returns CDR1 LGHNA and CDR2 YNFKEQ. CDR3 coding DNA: TGTGCCAGCAGCCAAGCCGGGATTTACACCGGGGAGCTGTTTTTT. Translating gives CASSQAGIYTGELFF.

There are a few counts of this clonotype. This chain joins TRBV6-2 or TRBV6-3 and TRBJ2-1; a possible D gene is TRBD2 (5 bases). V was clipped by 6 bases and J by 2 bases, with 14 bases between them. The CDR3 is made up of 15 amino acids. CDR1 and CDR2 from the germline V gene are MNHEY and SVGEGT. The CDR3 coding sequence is TGTGCCAGCAGGTTGGACTCTCAAACCTACAATGAGCAGTTCTTC. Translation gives CASRLDSQTYNEQFF.

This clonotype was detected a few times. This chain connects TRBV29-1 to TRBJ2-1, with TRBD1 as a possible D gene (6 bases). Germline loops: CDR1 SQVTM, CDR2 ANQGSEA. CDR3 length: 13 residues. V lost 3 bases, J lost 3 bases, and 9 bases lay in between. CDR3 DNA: TGCAGCGTTGACAGGGGTATCTACAATGAGCAGTTCTTC. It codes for CSVDRGIYNEQFF.

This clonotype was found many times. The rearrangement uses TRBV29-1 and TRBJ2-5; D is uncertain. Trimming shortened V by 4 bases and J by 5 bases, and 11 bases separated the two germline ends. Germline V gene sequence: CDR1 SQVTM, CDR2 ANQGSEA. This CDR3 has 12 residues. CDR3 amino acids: CSVAALRETQYF. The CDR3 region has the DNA TGCAGCGTTGCGGCCCTACGGGAGACCCAGTACTTC.